The 18 T cell receptor beta chains listed next were all sequenced from one sample in a study of regulatory T cells in long-lasting Graves disease. To make TCR beta libraries, researchers used iRepertoire HTBI primers and Arm-PCR of CDR3 regions. TCRdb independently ran MiXCR on the multiplex PCR reads; one entry per CDR3 protein. This table has 530,000 or so distinct CDR3 sequences, roughly 16% appearing once. Time point here: newly diagnosed GD, antithyroid drugs for less than 3 months. Preparation of the TCR library used RNA extracted from PBMCs. This sample was also put to use in a study of T cells in Graves' hyperthyroidism and ophthalmopathy.

The sample in question was peripheral blood mononuclear cells (PBMCs), obtained at new diagnosis, from a patient treated with antithyroid drugs. The origin of the receptors is a man aged 18 to 29 with Graves disease.

This clonotype was counted only a few times. The chain uses TRBV5-5 and TRBJ2-7; D tentatively fits TRBD1 or TRBD2 (5 bases each). CDR3 length: 12 residues. Trimming pared 3 bases from V and 7 bases from J, leaving 11 bases between. Germline V CDR1 and CDR2: SGHKS, YYEKEE (reference sequence). This CDR3 reads CASSSGPLEQYF. In DNA, the CDR3 is TGTGCCAGCAGCTCGGGACCTCTAGAGCAGTACTTC.

Ten or more counts support this clonotype. J is TRBJ2-3 and V is TRBV11-1, with a possible D match to TRBD2 (5 bases). CDR3 size: 13 residues. The V end was cut by 7 bases, the J end by 5 bases, with 13 bases between. Germline CDR1 SGHAT, CDR2 FQDESV (reference sequence). The CDR3 DNA sequence: TGTGCCAGCACTCGGACTTGGGGAGATACGCAGTATTTT. Translated: CASTRTWGDTQYF.

In its sample, this clonotype was seen many times. The chain is built from TRBV18 and TRBJ1-5; maybe TRBD1 (5 bases). This CDR3 is 15 amino acids long. CDR1 and CDR2 from the germline V gene are KGHSH and LQKENI. The V end lost 0 bases, the J end lost 5 bases, and 11 bases lay between the germline ends. CDR3: CASSPPGDWDQPQHF. CDR3 sequence (DNA): TGTGCCAGCTCACCACCGGGGGATTGGGATCAGCCCCAGCATTTT.

The CDR3 DNA reads TGCAGTGTTGGGAAAGGGGGGACTCATAGCAATCAGCCCCAGCATTTT. Translation: CSVGKGGTHSNQPQHF. V gene TRBV20-1 combines with J gene TRBJ1-5; maybe TRBD1 (6 bases). Germline CDR1 reads DFQATT; CDR2 reads SNEGSKA (reference sequence). The CDR3 covers 16 residues. Trimming left V 7 bases short and J 0 bases short, with 19 bases between.

For this clonotype: A much larger clone differs from this one at a single base, so this may be a read error. V is TRBV11-2 and J is TRBJ2-1; weak D call: TRBD2 (7 bases). Germline V gene lookup returns CDR1 SGHAT and CDR2 FQNNGV. This CDR3 comprises 11 residues. The CDR3 DNA reads TGTGCCAGCAGCGTGGGGGGGCAGGAGTCCTTC. Translation: CASSVGGQESF.

At least ten counts were recorded for this clonotype. The J gene is TRBJ2-3, the V gene TRBV3-1; 12 bases map to TRBD2. In germline, CDR1 is LGHDT, CDR2 YNNKEL (reference sequence). V was clipped by 5 bases and J by 3 bases; unmatched bases: 9. This CDR3 comprises 17 residues. CDR3 DNA sequence: TGTGCCAGCAGCGGCCCCACTAGCGGGAGGAGTACAGATACGCAGTATTTT. Translated, it gives CASSGPTSGRSTDTQYF.

The gene calls are TRBV20-1 and TRBJ1-1, with TRBD1 matching 9 bases. The CDR3 is made up of 14 amino acids. Trimming at V came to 5 bases and at J to 1 base, leaving 5 bases not matched to a gene. Germline V gene data show CDR1 as DFQATT and CDR2 as SNEGSKA (reference sequence). The CDR3, as DNA: TGCAGTGCTCGGTCGGGACAGGGGAACACTGAAGCTTTCTTT. Amino acid sequence: CSARSGQGNTEAFF.

The chain couples TRBV19 to TRBJ2-5, with 13 bases aligning to TRBD2. Per the germline V gene, CDR1 is LNHDA and CDR2 is SQIVND (reference sequence). V lost 3 bases and J lost 5; bases outside the gene matches: 15. This CDR3 has 19 residues. The CDR3, as DNA: TGTGCCAGTAGTATGATGAGGACTAGCGGGAGTGGGCGTGAGGAGACCCAGTACTTC. This codes for CASSMMRTSGSGREETQYF. Filled out from reference TRBV19 and TRBJ2-5, the complete variable domain reads DGGITQSPKYLFRKEGQNVTLSCEQNLNHDAMYWYRQDPGQGLRLIYYSQIVNDFQKGDIAEGYSVSREKKESFPLTVTSAQKNPTAFYLCASSMMRTSGSGREETQYFGPGTRLLVL.

This clonotype was observed a handful of times. The chain combines TRBV6-5 with TRBJ2-2; perhaps TRBD1 as D (5 bases). Germline loops: CDR1 MNHEY, CDR2 SVGAGI. The V end was cut by 0 bases, the J end by 5 bases, with 7 bases between. The CDR3 extends over 14 amino acids. The CDR3 is CASSYSPGTGELFF. CDR3 coding DNA: TGTGCCAGCAGTTACTCCCCAGGGACCGGGGAGCTGTTTTTT.

This clonotype was seen at least ten times. This sequence joins TRBV5-1 and TRBJ2-2, with D possibly TRBD2 on 5 matching bases. The length of the CDR3 is 15 residues. The germline V gene has CDR1 SGHRS and CDR2 YFSETQ. Trimming shortened V by 5 bases and J by 2 bases, and 13 bases separated the two germline ends. The chain's CDR3 is CASRKAGANTGELFF. The CDR3 DNA is TGCGCCAGCAGAAAGGCGGGTGCTAACACCGGGGAGCTGTTTTTT.

A few counts support this clonotype. The chain combines TRBV4-1 with TRBJ2-7; 8 bases are shared with TRBD1. From germline, CDR1 is MGHRA and CDR2 YSYEKL. Trimming cost V 6 bases and J 2 bases; bases outside gene matches: 0. The CDR3 sequence is 12 residues long. The CDR3 DNA sequence: TGCGCCAGCAGGGGACAGGCCTACGAGCAGTACTTC. This codes for CASRGQAYEQYF.

This clonotype appeared a few times. A much larger clone differs by one base, so this may be a read error. The V call is TRBV7-3, the J call TRBJ2-1; 11 bases are a match to TRBD2. Germline values: CDR1 SGHTA, CDR2 FQGTGA. Trimming at V came to 6 bases and at J to 6 bases, leaving 13 bases not matched to a gene. This CDR3 is built from 17 residues. CDR3 in amino acids: CASSSPKLAGAANEQFF. CDR3 coding DNA: TGTGCCAGCAGTTCACCTAAACTAGCGGGAGCGGCCAATGAGCAGTTCTTC.

Turning to this clonotype: This may be a read error: a much more frequent sequence differs by one nucleotide. The chain combines TRBV13 with TRBJ2-1; TRBD2 aligns across 12 bases. CDR1 is PRHDT and CDR2 is FYEKMQ in the germline V gene (reference sequence). This CDR3 is built from 15 residues. For the CDR3, the DNA is TGTGCCAGCAGCTCCTCGACTAGCGGGAGAAATGGGCAGTTCTTC. This gives the protein CASSSSTSGRNGQFF.

This clonotype was recorded a few times. Given the absence of the conserved phenylalanine or tryptophan at the CDR3 end, a read error is likely. The CDR3 loop reads CAIRGQGNAYEQYL. The CDR3 DNA follows: TGTGCCATCAGGGGACAGGGAAACGCCTACGAGCAGTACCTC. V is TRBV10-3 and J is TRBJ2-7; the match to TRBD1 covers 9 bases. V lost 6 bases to trimming and J lost 2 bases; unmatched junction nucleotides: 5. The CDR3 loop spans 14 amino acids. In germline, CDR1 is ENHRY, CDR2 SYGVKD.

This clonotype was detected only a few times. DNA for the CDR3: TGTGCCATCAGTGAGTCGGTACAAGAGACCCAGTACTTC. Translated, it gives CAISESVQETQYF. The chain couples TRBV10-3 to TRBJ2-5; D call uncertain. V gave up 0 bases and J gave up 2 bases, with 4 bases separating them. Germline V gene data show CDR1 as ENHRY and CDR2 as SYGVKD. This CDR3 has 13 amino acids.

Notes on this clonotype: A much larger clonotype is one base distant, so this may be a read error. Since the CDR3 does not end with the conserved phenylalanine or tryptophan, this likely comes from a read error. The chain employs TRBV2 and TRBJ2-3; a possible D gene is TRBD1 (5 bases). V was trimmed by 6 bases and J by 6 bases, leaving 16 bases between them. The CDR3 runs to 14 residues. Germline values: CDR1 SNHLY, CDR2 FYNNEI. DNA for the CDR3: TGTGCCAGCAGCGATAACGGTCCAGGGGATACGCAGTATTCT. Protein sequence: CASSDNGPGDTQYS.

This clonotype was picked up many times. V gene TRBV30 combines with J gene TRBJ2-7, with D perhaps given as TRBD1 or TRBD2 (6 bases each). CDR1 GTSNPN and CDR2 SVGIG come from the germline V gene (reference sequence). Trimming removed 2 bases from V and 6 bases from J, with 14 bases in between. The CDR3 consists of 13 residues. CDR3 in DNA: TGTGCCTGGAGTTCGACGGGGGCCCTCGAGCAGTACTTC. Protein product: CAWSSTGALEQYF. Complete variable domain (other parts from reference TRBV30 and TRBJ2-7): SQTIHQWPATLVQPVGSPLSLECTVEGTSNPNLYWYRQAAGRGLQLLFYSVGIGQISSEVPQNLSASRPQDRQFILSSKKLLLSDSGFYLCAWSSTGALEQYFGPGTRLTVT.

This clonotype has a count of ten or more. The genes are TRBV11-3 and TRBJ1-1; unclear D gene. Per the germline V gene, CDR1 is SGHNT and CDR2 is YENEEA. This CDR3 is built from 12 residues. The germline V and J ends were trimmed by 5 bases and 8 bases, with 12 bases remaining between them. DNA of the CDR3: TGTGCCAGCAGCCCCCCCCTGAGGGAAGCTTTCTTT. Protein: CASSPPLREAFF. Full variable domain (missing parts from reference TRBV11-3 and TRBJ1-1): EAGVVQSPRYKIIEKKQPVAFWCNPISGHNTLYWYLQNLGQGPELLIRYENEEAVDDSQLPKDRFSAERLKGVDSTLKIQPAELGDSAVYLCASSPPLREAFFGQGTRLTVV.